One sample yielded the 3 T cell receptor beta chains listed below, sequenced in a study of T-cell reconstitution after alpha-beta-depleted transplantation in children. Unique molecular identifiers tagged the TCRbeta library. TCRdb fed the PCR reads into MiXCR, producing one record per CDR3 protein. The sample consists of about 500,000 distinct CDR3 sequences, 9.5% to 12% of them appearing once. This specimen was PBMCs, mostly from graft donor cells, taken 180 days after TCRalphabeta/CD19-depleted stem cell transplant. Receptors originate from a female patient aged 2 to 10 who had a stem cell transplant for aplastic anemia, so the T cells may come from the graft donor.

At least ten counts were recorded for this clonotype. The V gene is TRBV9, the J gene TRBJ2-2, with 10 bases matching TRBD1. The ends lost 8 bases at V and 4 bases at J; junction bases unmatched: 8. This CDR3 has 15 residues. Germline CDR1 SGDLS, CDR2 YYNGEE. This chain's CDR3 is CASRQGAGATGELFF. CDR3 coding DNA: TGTGCCAGTCGACAGGGGGCGGGGGCCACCGGGGAGCTGTTTTTT.

This clonotype was picked up many times. This rearrangement joins TRBV28 to TRBJ2-4; D possibly matches TRBD1 or TRBD2 (5 bases each). This CDR3 is built from 17 residues. V was cut by 2 bases and J by 0 bases, with 14 bases left in between. Germline V CDR1 and CDR2: MDHEN, SYDVKM. Written as DNA, the CDR3 is TGTGCCAGCAGTTTACCCCCAGGGAGACTAGCCAAAAACATTCAGTACTTC. Its protein product is CASSLPPGRLAKNIQYF.

The chain links TRBV7-2 to TRBJ2-7; D may be TRBD2 (5 bases). V lost 1 base, J lost 2 bases, and 15 bases lay in between. The CDR3 contains 16 residues. Germline values: CDR1 SGHTA, CDR2 FQGNSA. CDR3 sequence reads: CASSLVALAYAYEQYV. DNA of the CDR3: TGTGCCAGCAGCTTAGTAGCGCTAGCCTATGCCTACGAGCAGTACGTC.